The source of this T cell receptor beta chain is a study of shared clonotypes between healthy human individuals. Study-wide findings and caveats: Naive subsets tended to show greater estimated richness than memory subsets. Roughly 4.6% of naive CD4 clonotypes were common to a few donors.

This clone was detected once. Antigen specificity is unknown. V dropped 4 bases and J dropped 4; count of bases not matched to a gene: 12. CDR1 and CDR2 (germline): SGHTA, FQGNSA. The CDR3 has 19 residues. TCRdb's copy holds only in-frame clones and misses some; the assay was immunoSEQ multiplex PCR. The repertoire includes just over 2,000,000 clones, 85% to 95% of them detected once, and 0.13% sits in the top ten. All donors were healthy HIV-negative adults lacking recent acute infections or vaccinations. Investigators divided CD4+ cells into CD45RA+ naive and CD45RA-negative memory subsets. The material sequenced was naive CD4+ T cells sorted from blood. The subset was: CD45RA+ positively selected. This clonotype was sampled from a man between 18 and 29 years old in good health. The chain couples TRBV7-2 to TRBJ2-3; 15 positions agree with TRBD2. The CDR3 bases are TGTGCCAGCAGCTCGGGACTAGCGGGGGGCCCGCCGTTTTCAGATACGCAGTATTTT. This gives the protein CASSSGLAGGPPFSDTQYF.